This entry describes one TCR beta chain. Antigen: not known. V lost 1 base and J lost 3; bases outside the gene matches: 2. CDR1 is LGHNT and CDR2 is FRNRAP in the germline V gene. The CDR3 runs to 15 residues. The data were taken from a study of PD-L1 blockade in urothelial cancer. At the level of the study: Twenty-five of 29 patients were men who had bladder-origin urothelial cancer. Previous chemotherapy exposure amounted to 0 to 3 regimens for patients. Findings and caveats of the study: Durable-benefit patients showed greater tumor-associated blood clone expansion at 3 weeks.

Time point: pretreatment peripheral blood. Individual patients had between 1 and 8 samples, taken pretreatment and on-treatment. The table came from immunoSEQ multiplex PCR; TCRdb's copy has only in-frame clones and leaves some out. Found here are 58,000 or so clones, roughly 79% of them singletons; the top ten hold 2.5% to 4%. The gene calls are TRBV12-5 and TRBJ1-3, with 8 bases identical to TRBD1. The TCR comes from a man between 65 and 85 years old with urothelial cancer. Sequenced here: PBMCs, sampled around atezolizumab (anti-PD-L1) treatment. CDR3 loop: CASGLAGTGGNTIYF. The CDR3, as DNA: TGTGCTAGTGGTTTGGCAGGGACAGGTGGAAACACCATATATTTT.